The entry below gives a single T cell receptor (beta chain) sequence along with its context. The antigen this receptor binds is unknown. No much larger clone exists at a distance of one base, and base qualities are not known. The CDR3 covers 14 residues, taking in both the cysteine and the phenylalanine. CDR3 DNA only is kept here, 42 bases in frame from base 1. After removal of 6 bases from V and 7 bases from J, the junction retains 6 bases not matched to a gene. CDR1 and CDR2 (SQVTM, ANQGSEA) derive from the germline V gene. TCRbeta CDR3 regions were amplified from genomic DNA using the immunoSEQ Assay, a bias-controlled multiplex PCR. For the original study's pipeline: The number of nucleated cells in each sample was estimated by amplification of reference gene primers within the assay. To quantify the absolute abundance of each unique TCRbeta CDR3 rearrangement, sequence reads were collapsed and filtered. For each sample, productive Simpson clonality was calculated by taking the square root of Simpson's diversity index across productive rearrangements. In TCRdb, the immuneACCESS table is reduced to in-frame sequences with V and J assigned. These tables do not hold every clone; where another copy was compared, an unresolved V gene accounts for under half, and the others remain unexplained. That table is the source of V, J and clone size, and D and trimming were worked out from the DNA. Recorded for this sample are a few hundred thousand clones; roughly 80% of them occurred a single time. The ten largest clones capture approximately 5% of the sample.

This specimen belongs to a study of blood T cell repertoires in COVID-19 (TCRdb year 2020). Some background on the complete study: Samples covering the acute and convalescent phases of COVID-19 were provided by collaborators in the United States, Italy and Spain. The dataset comprised deeply sampled blood TCRbeta repertoires from subjects exposed to, actively infected with, or recovered from COVID-19. The material from the prospective study consisted of cDNA or gDNA derived from T cells, B-cell-depleted T cells, or PBMCs. The samples were drawn from two sources: the first 160 participants of the ongoing ImmuneRACE study, and 1,000 to 1,500 subjects contributed by 6 global collaborators. The repertoires were made available in a free public database intended to serve as a resource for research on the immune response to SARS-CoV-2. Where HLA class I and class II types were available, the types were taken from metadata supplied by the sample provider, not from assay-based typing. Sample metadata almost always included a de-identified subject ID, COVID-19 status, age in years and sex. What the authors observed across the whole study: The quantity of clinical and demographic metadata differed by source and by participant and was supplied without curation.

Participants in the prospective study were enrolled through a virtual design, were aged about 18 to 90 years, and lived in some 24 United States geographic areas. In the prospective study, cohorts were assigned on the basis of participant-reported clinical history obtained from a screening survey and a study questionnaire. A participant counted as exposed if, within 2 weeks of entering the study, that participant had been in contact with someone who had a PCR-confirmed or clinician-diagnosed COVID-19 case. Mobile phlebotomists in the prospective study collected whole blood, serum and a nasopharyngeal or oropharyngeal swab from every participant. Participants in the prospective study had the option to provide additional blood draws and questionnaires over a roughly 2-month period. Before DNA extraction, prospective study blood samples were shipped either frozen or at room temperature.

The sequence came from a middle-aged man who had been exposed to COVID-19. The sequencing sample was made of PBMCs or T cells enriched from blood (not recorded which). This receptor chain uses TRBV29-1 and TRBJ2-2; 12 middle bases align to TRBD1. The CDR3 reads CSVSGQGAGGELFF. The sequence in DNA is TGCAGCGTGTCGGGACAGGGGGCGGGCGGGGAGCTGTTTTTT.